This paragraph reports one T cell receptor beta chain. Its specificity is unknown. Measured with immunoSEQ multiplex PCR; TCRdb has only the in-frame clones, and not every one. The table lists roughly 150,000 clones, 80% to 90% of them singletons. The entry originates in a study of radiation and T cells in renal cell carcinoma. Across the whole study: Nephrectomy followed 15 Gy stereotactic body radiation by 4 weeks. General observations from the study: Without pretreatment biopsies, baseline tumor clonotype presence was undetermined. From baseline, blood top tumor clonotypes peaked at 2 weeks post-radiation.

Trimming removed 5 bases at V and 8 bases at J, with 21 bases between. The CDR3 is 15 amino acids. Germline values: CDR1 SGHTA, CDR2 FQGNSA. This sample's time point: blood 2 weeks post-SBRT. The treatment is: 15 Gy SBRT to primary tumor, nephrectomy 4 weeks later. Clear cell pathology was present in this patient's renal cell carcinoma. The sequence was obtained from a woman in her forties or fifties with renal cell carcinoma. The chain combines TRBV7-2 with TRBJ1-2, with D tentatively TRBD1 (5 bases). The material was blood, obtained from a patient whose treatment included radiotherapy and nephrectomy. This CDR3 reads CASSPARDGRGGYTF. CDR3 in DNA: TGTGCCAGCAGCCCAGCCCGGGACGGTCGAGGGGGCTACACCTTC.